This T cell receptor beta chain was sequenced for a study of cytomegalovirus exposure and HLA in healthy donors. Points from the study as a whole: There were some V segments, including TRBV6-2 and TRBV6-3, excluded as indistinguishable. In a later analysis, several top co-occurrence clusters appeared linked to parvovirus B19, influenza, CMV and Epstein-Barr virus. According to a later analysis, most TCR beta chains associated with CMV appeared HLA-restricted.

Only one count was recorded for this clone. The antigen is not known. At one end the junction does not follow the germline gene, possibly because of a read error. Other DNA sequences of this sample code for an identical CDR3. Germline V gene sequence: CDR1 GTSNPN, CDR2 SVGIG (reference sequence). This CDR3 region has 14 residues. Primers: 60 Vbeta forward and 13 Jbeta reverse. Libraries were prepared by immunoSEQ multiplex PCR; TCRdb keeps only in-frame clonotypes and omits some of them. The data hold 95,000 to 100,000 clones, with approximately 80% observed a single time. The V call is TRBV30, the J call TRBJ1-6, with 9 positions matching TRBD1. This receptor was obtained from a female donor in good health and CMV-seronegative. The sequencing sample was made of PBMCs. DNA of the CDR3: TGCGCCTGGATCCGGGACAGGGCCCTTGGCACCCTCCACTTT. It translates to CAWIRDRALGTLHF.